Below, 28 T cell receptor beta chains from the same sample are listed, as sequenced in a study of OX40 agonist ivuxolimab in advanced cancers. Sequencing was performed with immunoSEQ multiplex PCR; in TCRdb, only in-frame clones are kept and a portion is missing. The table shows about 64,000 clones, with 75% to 90% occurring only once. The sample consisted of CD4+ or CD8+ T cells sorted from blood, taken in a trial of the OX40 agonist ivuxolimab. The receptors stem from an adult with an advanced solid tumor such as melanoma, head and neck, liver or kidney cancer.

J is TRBJ1-1 and V is TRBV11-2, with D unresolved. V was trimmed by 3 bases and J by 0 bases, leaving 2 bases between them. This CDR3 spans 12 amino acids. Germline CDR1 reads SGHAT; CDR2 reads FQNNGV. The CDR3 sequence: CASSFVNTEAFF. The DNA for the CDR3 is TGTGCCAGCAGCTTCGTGAACACTGAAGCTTTCTTT.

V is TRBV5-4 and J is TRBJ2-3; 8 positions agree with TRBD2. This CDR3 is built from 17 residues. Germline V lookup: CDR1 SGHNT, CDR2 YYREEE (reference sequence). The V and J ends lost 9 bases and 2 bases, in that order; junction bases with no gene match: 17. CDR3 region: CATTAGGPSPLTDTQYF. The CDR3 DNA is TGTGCCACGACGGCGGGGGGACCCTCTCCACTCACAGATACGCAGTATTTT.

The gene calls are TRBV7-9 and TRBJ2-7, with 7 bases that match TRBD1. Losses at the gene ends were 5 bases for V and 1 base for J; bases not matched to a gene: 5. In germline, CDR1 is SEHNR, CDR2 FQNEAQ (reference sequence). The CDR3 length is 14 residues. Here the CDR3 DNA reads TGTGCCAGCAGCCCGTTGGACAGGTCCTACGAGCAGTACTTC. It is translated as CASSPLDRSYEQYF.

The table lists this clone with a few counts. The chain joins TRBV10-1 to TRBJ1-2; D is ambiguous. With 0 bases removed from V and 7 bases from J, the gap between germline ends came to 9 bases. CDR3 length: 13 residues. Germline V CDR1 and CDR2: WNHNN, SYGVQD (reference sequence). CDR3 loop: CASSESQAVGYTF. CDR3 DNA sequence: TGCGCCAGCAGTGAGTCGCAGGCGGTTGGCTACACCTTC.

This sequence joins TRBV7-9 and TRBJ2-2; D gene uncertain. This CDR3 has 15 amino acids. The germline V gene encodes CDR1 SEHNR and CDR2 FQNEAQ (reference sequence). Trimming took off 2 bases at V and 2 bases at J, with 9 bases between the two ends. CDR3 amino acids: CASSLWLANTGELFF. The CDR3 nucleotides read TGTGCCAGCAGCTTATGGCTCGCTAACACCGGGGAGCTGTTTTTT.

This sequence joins TRBV27 and TRBJ2-3; TRBD2 aligns across 13 bases. Trimming cost V 10 bases and J 8 bases; bases outside gene matches: 9. Germline V CDR1 and CDR2: MNHEY, SMNVEV (reference sequence). This CDR3 is 14 amino acids long. CDR3 loop: CATVGTSGTGTQYF. The DNA of the CDR3 is TGTGCCACCGTGGGGACTAGCGGGACTGGTACGCAGTATTTT.

A note on this clone: The same CDR3 is also encoded by other DNA sequences in this sample. V and J are TRBV5-6 and TRBJ2-7; D ambiguous. Germline V gene sequence: CDR1 SGHDT, CDR2 YYEEEE. V dropped 4 bases and J dropped 4 bases, with 6 bases sitting between them. This CDR3 is built from 11 residues. The CDR3 region is CASSLGYEQYF. The CDR3, as DNA: TGTGCCAGCAGCCTAGGATACGAGCAGTACTTC.

The chain uses TRBV4-3 and TRBJ2-5; 8 bases map to TRBD2. CDR1 LGHNA and CDR2 YSLEER come from the germline V gene. The V and J ends lost 0 bases and 5 bases, in that order; junction bases with no gene match: 8. The CDR3 extends over 16 amino acids. CDR3 sequence reads: CASSQEVAGGGETQYF. In DNA, the CDR3 is TGCGCCAGCAGCCAAGAGGTGGCGGGGGGCGGGGAGACCCAGTACTTC.

V and J are TRBV7-9 and TRBJ2-2; no reliable D call. Germline lookup yields CDR1 SEHNR and CDR2 FQNEAQ (reference sequence). V was cut by 8 bases and J by 6 bases, with 22 bases left in between. This CDR3 contains 16 residues. CDR3 in DNA: TGTGCCAGCCAAAAGGATGGGTTGAGAGGAGCCGGGGAGCTGTTTTTT. As protein: CASQKDGLRGAGELFF.

The rearrangement links TRBV4-2 to TRBJ2-5, with 12 bases identical to TRBD2. V was clipped by 2 bases and J by 5 bases; unmatched bases: 9. The CDR3 extends over 17 amino acids. Germline-derived CDR1 and CDR2 are LGHNA and YNFKEQ. The CDR3: CASSQSPLAGGQETQYF. Written as DNA, the CDR3 is TGTGCCAGCAGCCAAAGCCCGCTAGCGGGAGGGCAGGAGACCCAGTACTTC.

This chain uses TRBV5-1 with TRBJ1-3; TRBD1 matches 9 bases. CDR1 SGHRS and CDR2 YFSETQ come from the germline V gene. The J segment lost 0 bases and the V segment lost 3 bases, leaving 10 bases of the junction unmatched. There are 18 residues in the CDR3. The DNA of the CDR3 is TGCGCCAGCAGCTCAACCGGGACAGGGCTTTTCTCTGGAAACACCATATATTTT. Protein: CASSSTGTGLFSGNTIYF. Full variable domain (outside the CDR3, taken from reference TRBV5-1 and TRBJ1-3): KAGVTQTPRYLIKTRGQQVTLSCSPISGHRSVSWYQQTPGQGLQFLFEYFSETQRNKGNFPGRFSGRQFSNSRSEMNVSTLELGDSALYLCASSSTGTGLFSGNTIYFGEGSWLTVV.

The CDR3 DNA reads TGTGCCAGTAGTTCGGGACAAGACCTTGGCGGCCAGTACTTC. It translates to CASSSGQDLGGQYF. This rearrangement joins TRBV19 to TRBJ2-5; the D gene is possibly TRBD1 (6 bases). There are 14 residues in the CDR3. V was cut by 5 bases and J by 10 bases, with 20 bases left in between. The germline gives CDR1 LNHDA, CDR2 SQIVND (reference sequence). The whole variable domain, remainder taken from reference TRBV19 and TRBJ2-5, is DGGITQSPKYLFRKEGQNVTLSCEQNLNHDAMYWYRQDPGQGLRLIYYSQIVNDFQKGDIAEGYSVSREKKESFPLTVTSAQKNPTAFYLCASSSGQDLGGQYFGPGTRLLVL.

The table lists this clone with a count of one. This rearrangement joins TRBV18 to TRBJ2-1, with TRBD2 matching 10 bases. Unmatched junction bases numbered 11, after V lost 0 bases and J lost 9 bases. The CDR3 has 17 amino acids. Germline CDR1 and CDR2: KGHSH and LQKENI. The CDR3 nucleotides read TGTGCCAGCTCACCACCGCGCAAAGCGGGGGGGCCTTTTGAGCAGTTCTTC. This translates into CASSPPRKAGGPFEQFF.

The genes are TRBV29-1 and TRBJ2-5, with D tentatively TRBD1 or TRBD2 (5 bases each). CDR3 length equals 12 residues. Germline V gene sequence: CDR1 SQVTM, CDR2 ANQGSEA. Trimming shortened V by 7 bases and J by 4 bases, and 13 bases separated the two germline ends. The CDR3 DNA follows: TGCAGCGCGGGACCTCTGGGAGAGACCCAGTACTTC. Amino acids: CSAGPLGETQYF.

The chain recombines TRBV19 with TRBJ1-2; 12 bases are shared with TRBD1. Germline V gives CDR1 LNHDA, CDR2 SQIVND (reference sequence). V gave up 2 bases and J gave up 10 bases; unmatched junction bases: 8. This CDR3 is built from 15 residues. Here the CDR3 reads CASSILGTGGLSYTF. The CDR3 nucleotides are TGTGCCAGTAGTATACTGGGGACAGGGGGCTTGTCCTACACCTTC.

The chain joins TRBV6-1 to TRBJ2-3; D is ambiguous. V dropped 8 bases and J dropped 5 bases, with 8 bases sitting between them. Per the germline V gene, CDR1 is MNHNS and CDR2 is SASEGT. The CDR3 contains 11 residues. CDR3 nucleotides: TGTGCCAGCGGAAGGGTAGATACGCAGTATTTT. Translated: CASGRVDTQYF.

The V and J genes are TRBV7-3 and TRBJ2-3; 7 bases fit TRBD2. The germline gives CDR1 SGHTA, CDR2 FQGTGA. The V segment lost 5 bases and the J segment 1 base; nucleotides outside the gene matches: 9. There are 16 residues in the CDR3. Written as DNA, the CDR3 is TGTGCCAGCAGCCTTGGACTAGGCATAGGCACAGATACGCAGTATTTT. Translation: CASSLGLGIGTDTQYF.

A few counts support this clone. The rearrangement joins TRBV13 to TRBJ1-1; 8 nucleotides agree with TRBD1. The V and J ends lost 5 bases and 2 bases, in that order; junction bases with no gene match: 4. From germline, CDR1 is PRHDT and CDR2 FYEKMQ (reference sequence). The CDR3 length is 14 residues. The CDR3 loop is CASSRGQENTEAFF. CDR3 coding DNA: TGTGCCAGCAGCAGGGGACAGGAAAACACTGAAGCTTTCTTT.

V usage is TRBV27 and J usage is TRBJ2-2; either TRBD1 or TRBD2 may supply D (5 bases each). The V end was cut by 5 bases, the J end by 0 bases, with 10 bases between. CDR3 length: 15 amino acids. Germline V gene lookup returns CDR1 MNHEY and CDR2 SMNVEV (reference sequence). CDR3 in amino acids: CASSPGRANTGELFF. CDR3 bases: TGTGCCAGCAGTCCGGGACGGGCGAACACCGGGGAGCTGTTTTTT.

The chain couples TRBV5-1 to TRBJ2-7; D unresolved. The germline V and J ends were trimmed by 0 bases and 3 bases, with 10 bases remaining between them. The V gene's germline CDR1 is SGHRS and CDR2 YFSETQ. This CDR3 contains 14 residues. The CDR3, as DNA: TGCGCCAGCAGCTTGGAGGCCCTTCACTACGAGCAGTACTTC. This sequence encodes CASSLEALHYEQYF. The full variable domain, completed using reference TRBV5-1 and TRBJ2-7, is KAGVTQTPRYLIKTRGQQVTLSCSPISGHRSVSWYQQTPGQGLQFLFEYFSETQRNKGNFPGRFSGRQFSNSRSEMNVSTLELGDSALYLCASSLEALHYEQYFGPGTRLTVT.

The V gene is TRBV27, the J gene TRBJ2-3; perhaps D is TRBD1 or TRBD2 (6 bases each). Deletions cut 6 bases from V and 3 bases from J, with 13 bases between. Germline CDR1 and CDR2: MNHEY and SMNVEV (reference sequence). This CDR3 has 14 residues. The CDR3 region has the DNA TGTGCCAGCAGAGGGGGGCTTTCGACAGATACGCAGTATTTT. Its translation is CASRGGLSTDTQYF.

CDR3 protein: CASSGTGGYGYTF. CDR3 nucleotides: TGTGCCAGCAGCGGCACAGGGGGGTATGGCTACACCTTC. The J gene is TRBJ1-2, the V gene TRBV28, with 8 bases fitting TRBD1. The length of the CDR3 is 13 residues. The V gene end was trimmed by 6 bases and the J gene end by 5 bases; junction bases not matched to a gene: 5. Looked up from germline, CDR1 is MDHEN and CDR2 is SYDVKM.

The chain carries TRBV30 and TRBJ2-7; 11 bases are shared with TRBD2. The CDR3 spans 13 residues. Germline V CDR1 and CDR2: GTSNPN, SVGIG (reference sequence). The ends lost 8 bases at V and 7 bases at J; junction bases unmatched: 10. The DNA of the CDR3 is TGTGCCCAGAGTAGCGGGAGGGACCTGGAGCAGTACTTC. It translates to CAQSSGRDLEQYF.

The J gene is TRBJ2-7, the V gene TRBV25-1, with TRBD2 as a possible D gene (5 bases). This CDR3 is 16 amino acids long. V was trimmed by 3 bases and J by 0 bases, leaving 15 bases between them. The germline CDR1 and CDR2 sequences are MGHDK and SYGVNS. The CDR3 sequence is CASSEPHREPSYEQYF. The CDR3 bases are TGTGCCAGCAGTGAGCCACACCGGGAACCCTCCTACGAGCAGTACTTC.

The rearrangement links TRBV7-3 to TRBJ2-1; the D call may be TRBD1 or TRBD2 (5 bases each). The CDR3 has 15 amino acids. The germline V and J ends were trimmed by 2 bases and 7 bases, with 15 bases remaining between them. The germline V gene encodes CDR1 SGHTA and CDR2 FQGTGA. The CDR3 here is CASSLGGYRPNEQFF. The DNA of the CDR3 is TGTGCCAGCAGCTTAGGGGGTTACAGACCTAATGAGCAGTTCTTC.

The V gene is TRBV5-4, the J gene TRBJ2-1; D perhaps matches TRBD1 (5 bases). Trimming left V 6 bases short and J 6 bases short, with 16 bases between. CDR1 is SGHNT, CDR2 YYREEE, per germline (reference sequence). The CDR3 length is 14 residues. The CDR3 spells CASKPGQGGNEQFF. CDR3 sequence (DNA): TGTGCCAGCAAACCAGGGCAGGGTGGCAATGAGCAGTTCTTC.

The CDR3 loop reads CASSQETYSYEQYF. CDR3 coding DNA: TGCGCCAGCAGCCAAGAGACATACTCCTACGAGCAGTACTTC. V usage is TRBV4-1 and J usage is TRBJ2-7; D gene unclear. This CDR3 comprises 14 residues. Germline CDR1 reads MGHRA; CDR2 reads YSYEKL. V lost 0 bases, J lost 0 bases, and 6 bases lay in between.

The rearrangement links TRBV7-3 to TRBJ2-3, with D unclear. Trimming left V 5 bases short and J 4 bases short, with 13 bases between. Germline CDR1 and CDR2: SGHTA and FQGTGA. There are 14 residues in the CDR3. The CDR3 spells CASSQSPTADTQYF. The CDR3, as DNA: TGTGCCAGCAGCCAATCACCGACGGCAGATACGCAGTATTTT.